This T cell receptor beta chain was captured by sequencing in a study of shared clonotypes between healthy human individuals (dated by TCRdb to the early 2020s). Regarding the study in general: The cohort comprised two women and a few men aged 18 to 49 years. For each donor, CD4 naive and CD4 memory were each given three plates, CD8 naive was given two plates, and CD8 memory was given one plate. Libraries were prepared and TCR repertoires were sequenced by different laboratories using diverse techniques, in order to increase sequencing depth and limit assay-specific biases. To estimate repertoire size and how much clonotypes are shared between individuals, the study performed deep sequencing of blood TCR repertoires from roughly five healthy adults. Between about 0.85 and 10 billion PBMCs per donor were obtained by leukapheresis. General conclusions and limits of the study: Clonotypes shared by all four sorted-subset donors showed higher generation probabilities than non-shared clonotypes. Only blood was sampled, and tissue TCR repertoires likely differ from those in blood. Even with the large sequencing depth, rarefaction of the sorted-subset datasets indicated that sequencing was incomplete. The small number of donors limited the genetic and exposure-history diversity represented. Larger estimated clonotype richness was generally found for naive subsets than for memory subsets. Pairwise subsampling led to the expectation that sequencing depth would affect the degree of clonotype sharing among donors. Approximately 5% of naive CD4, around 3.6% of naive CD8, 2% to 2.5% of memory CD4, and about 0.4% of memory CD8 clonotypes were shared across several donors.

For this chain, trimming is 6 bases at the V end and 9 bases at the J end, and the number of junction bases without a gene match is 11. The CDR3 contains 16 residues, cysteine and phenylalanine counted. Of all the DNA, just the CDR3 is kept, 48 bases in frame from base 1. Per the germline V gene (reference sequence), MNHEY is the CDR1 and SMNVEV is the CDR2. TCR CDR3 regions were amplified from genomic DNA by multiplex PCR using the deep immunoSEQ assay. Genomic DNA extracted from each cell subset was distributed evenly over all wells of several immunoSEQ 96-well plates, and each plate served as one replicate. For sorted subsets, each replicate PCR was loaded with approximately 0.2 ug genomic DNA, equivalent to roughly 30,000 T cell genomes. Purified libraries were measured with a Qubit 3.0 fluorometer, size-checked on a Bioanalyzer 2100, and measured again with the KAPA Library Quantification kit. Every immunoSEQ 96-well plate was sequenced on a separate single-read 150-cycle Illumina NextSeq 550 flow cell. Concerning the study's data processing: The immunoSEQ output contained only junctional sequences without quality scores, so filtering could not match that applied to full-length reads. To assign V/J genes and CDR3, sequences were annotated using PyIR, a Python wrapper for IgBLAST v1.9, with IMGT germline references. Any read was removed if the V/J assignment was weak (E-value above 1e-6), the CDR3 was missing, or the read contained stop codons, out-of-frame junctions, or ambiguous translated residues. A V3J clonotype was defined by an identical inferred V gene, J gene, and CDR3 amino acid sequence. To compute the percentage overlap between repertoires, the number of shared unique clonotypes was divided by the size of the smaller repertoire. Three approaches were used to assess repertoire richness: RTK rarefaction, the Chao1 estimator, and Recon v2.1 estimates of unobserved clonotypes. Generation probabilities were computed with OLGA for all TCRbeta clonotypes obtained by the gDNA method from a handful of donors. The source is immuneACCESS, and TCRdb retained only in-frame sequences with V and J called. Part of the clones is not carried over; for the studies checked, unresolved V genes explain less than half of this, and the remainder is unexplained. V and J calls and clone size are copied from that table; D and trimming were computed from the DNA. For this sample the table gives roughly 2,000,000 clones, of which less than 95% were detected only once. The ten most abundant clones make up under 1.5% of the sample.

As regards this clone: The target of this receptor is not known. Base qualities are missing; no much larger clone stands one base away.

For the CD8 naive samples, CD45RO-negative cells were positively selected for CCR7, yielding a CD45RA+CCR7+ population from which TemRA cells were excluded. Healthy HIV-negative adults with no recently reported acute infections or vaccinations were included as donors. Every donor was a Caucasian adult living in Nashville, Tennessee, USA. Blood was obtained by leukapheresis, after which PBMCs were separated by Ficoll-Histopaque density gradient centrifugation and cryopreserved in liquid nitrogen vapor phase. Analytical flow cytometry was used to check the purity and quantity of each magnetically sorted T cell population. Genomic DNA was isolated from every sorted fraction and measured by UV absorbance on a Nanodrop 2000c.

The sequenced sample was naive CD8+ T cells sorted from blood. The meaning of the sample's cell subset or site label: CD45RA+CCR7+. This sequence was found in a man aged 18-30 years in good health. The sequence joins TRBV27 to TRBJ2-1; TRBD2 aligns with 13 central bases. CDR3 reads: CASSFGLAGDVSEQFF. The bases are TGTGCCAGCAGCTTCGGACTAGCGGGAGACGTTTCTGAGCAGTTCTTC.